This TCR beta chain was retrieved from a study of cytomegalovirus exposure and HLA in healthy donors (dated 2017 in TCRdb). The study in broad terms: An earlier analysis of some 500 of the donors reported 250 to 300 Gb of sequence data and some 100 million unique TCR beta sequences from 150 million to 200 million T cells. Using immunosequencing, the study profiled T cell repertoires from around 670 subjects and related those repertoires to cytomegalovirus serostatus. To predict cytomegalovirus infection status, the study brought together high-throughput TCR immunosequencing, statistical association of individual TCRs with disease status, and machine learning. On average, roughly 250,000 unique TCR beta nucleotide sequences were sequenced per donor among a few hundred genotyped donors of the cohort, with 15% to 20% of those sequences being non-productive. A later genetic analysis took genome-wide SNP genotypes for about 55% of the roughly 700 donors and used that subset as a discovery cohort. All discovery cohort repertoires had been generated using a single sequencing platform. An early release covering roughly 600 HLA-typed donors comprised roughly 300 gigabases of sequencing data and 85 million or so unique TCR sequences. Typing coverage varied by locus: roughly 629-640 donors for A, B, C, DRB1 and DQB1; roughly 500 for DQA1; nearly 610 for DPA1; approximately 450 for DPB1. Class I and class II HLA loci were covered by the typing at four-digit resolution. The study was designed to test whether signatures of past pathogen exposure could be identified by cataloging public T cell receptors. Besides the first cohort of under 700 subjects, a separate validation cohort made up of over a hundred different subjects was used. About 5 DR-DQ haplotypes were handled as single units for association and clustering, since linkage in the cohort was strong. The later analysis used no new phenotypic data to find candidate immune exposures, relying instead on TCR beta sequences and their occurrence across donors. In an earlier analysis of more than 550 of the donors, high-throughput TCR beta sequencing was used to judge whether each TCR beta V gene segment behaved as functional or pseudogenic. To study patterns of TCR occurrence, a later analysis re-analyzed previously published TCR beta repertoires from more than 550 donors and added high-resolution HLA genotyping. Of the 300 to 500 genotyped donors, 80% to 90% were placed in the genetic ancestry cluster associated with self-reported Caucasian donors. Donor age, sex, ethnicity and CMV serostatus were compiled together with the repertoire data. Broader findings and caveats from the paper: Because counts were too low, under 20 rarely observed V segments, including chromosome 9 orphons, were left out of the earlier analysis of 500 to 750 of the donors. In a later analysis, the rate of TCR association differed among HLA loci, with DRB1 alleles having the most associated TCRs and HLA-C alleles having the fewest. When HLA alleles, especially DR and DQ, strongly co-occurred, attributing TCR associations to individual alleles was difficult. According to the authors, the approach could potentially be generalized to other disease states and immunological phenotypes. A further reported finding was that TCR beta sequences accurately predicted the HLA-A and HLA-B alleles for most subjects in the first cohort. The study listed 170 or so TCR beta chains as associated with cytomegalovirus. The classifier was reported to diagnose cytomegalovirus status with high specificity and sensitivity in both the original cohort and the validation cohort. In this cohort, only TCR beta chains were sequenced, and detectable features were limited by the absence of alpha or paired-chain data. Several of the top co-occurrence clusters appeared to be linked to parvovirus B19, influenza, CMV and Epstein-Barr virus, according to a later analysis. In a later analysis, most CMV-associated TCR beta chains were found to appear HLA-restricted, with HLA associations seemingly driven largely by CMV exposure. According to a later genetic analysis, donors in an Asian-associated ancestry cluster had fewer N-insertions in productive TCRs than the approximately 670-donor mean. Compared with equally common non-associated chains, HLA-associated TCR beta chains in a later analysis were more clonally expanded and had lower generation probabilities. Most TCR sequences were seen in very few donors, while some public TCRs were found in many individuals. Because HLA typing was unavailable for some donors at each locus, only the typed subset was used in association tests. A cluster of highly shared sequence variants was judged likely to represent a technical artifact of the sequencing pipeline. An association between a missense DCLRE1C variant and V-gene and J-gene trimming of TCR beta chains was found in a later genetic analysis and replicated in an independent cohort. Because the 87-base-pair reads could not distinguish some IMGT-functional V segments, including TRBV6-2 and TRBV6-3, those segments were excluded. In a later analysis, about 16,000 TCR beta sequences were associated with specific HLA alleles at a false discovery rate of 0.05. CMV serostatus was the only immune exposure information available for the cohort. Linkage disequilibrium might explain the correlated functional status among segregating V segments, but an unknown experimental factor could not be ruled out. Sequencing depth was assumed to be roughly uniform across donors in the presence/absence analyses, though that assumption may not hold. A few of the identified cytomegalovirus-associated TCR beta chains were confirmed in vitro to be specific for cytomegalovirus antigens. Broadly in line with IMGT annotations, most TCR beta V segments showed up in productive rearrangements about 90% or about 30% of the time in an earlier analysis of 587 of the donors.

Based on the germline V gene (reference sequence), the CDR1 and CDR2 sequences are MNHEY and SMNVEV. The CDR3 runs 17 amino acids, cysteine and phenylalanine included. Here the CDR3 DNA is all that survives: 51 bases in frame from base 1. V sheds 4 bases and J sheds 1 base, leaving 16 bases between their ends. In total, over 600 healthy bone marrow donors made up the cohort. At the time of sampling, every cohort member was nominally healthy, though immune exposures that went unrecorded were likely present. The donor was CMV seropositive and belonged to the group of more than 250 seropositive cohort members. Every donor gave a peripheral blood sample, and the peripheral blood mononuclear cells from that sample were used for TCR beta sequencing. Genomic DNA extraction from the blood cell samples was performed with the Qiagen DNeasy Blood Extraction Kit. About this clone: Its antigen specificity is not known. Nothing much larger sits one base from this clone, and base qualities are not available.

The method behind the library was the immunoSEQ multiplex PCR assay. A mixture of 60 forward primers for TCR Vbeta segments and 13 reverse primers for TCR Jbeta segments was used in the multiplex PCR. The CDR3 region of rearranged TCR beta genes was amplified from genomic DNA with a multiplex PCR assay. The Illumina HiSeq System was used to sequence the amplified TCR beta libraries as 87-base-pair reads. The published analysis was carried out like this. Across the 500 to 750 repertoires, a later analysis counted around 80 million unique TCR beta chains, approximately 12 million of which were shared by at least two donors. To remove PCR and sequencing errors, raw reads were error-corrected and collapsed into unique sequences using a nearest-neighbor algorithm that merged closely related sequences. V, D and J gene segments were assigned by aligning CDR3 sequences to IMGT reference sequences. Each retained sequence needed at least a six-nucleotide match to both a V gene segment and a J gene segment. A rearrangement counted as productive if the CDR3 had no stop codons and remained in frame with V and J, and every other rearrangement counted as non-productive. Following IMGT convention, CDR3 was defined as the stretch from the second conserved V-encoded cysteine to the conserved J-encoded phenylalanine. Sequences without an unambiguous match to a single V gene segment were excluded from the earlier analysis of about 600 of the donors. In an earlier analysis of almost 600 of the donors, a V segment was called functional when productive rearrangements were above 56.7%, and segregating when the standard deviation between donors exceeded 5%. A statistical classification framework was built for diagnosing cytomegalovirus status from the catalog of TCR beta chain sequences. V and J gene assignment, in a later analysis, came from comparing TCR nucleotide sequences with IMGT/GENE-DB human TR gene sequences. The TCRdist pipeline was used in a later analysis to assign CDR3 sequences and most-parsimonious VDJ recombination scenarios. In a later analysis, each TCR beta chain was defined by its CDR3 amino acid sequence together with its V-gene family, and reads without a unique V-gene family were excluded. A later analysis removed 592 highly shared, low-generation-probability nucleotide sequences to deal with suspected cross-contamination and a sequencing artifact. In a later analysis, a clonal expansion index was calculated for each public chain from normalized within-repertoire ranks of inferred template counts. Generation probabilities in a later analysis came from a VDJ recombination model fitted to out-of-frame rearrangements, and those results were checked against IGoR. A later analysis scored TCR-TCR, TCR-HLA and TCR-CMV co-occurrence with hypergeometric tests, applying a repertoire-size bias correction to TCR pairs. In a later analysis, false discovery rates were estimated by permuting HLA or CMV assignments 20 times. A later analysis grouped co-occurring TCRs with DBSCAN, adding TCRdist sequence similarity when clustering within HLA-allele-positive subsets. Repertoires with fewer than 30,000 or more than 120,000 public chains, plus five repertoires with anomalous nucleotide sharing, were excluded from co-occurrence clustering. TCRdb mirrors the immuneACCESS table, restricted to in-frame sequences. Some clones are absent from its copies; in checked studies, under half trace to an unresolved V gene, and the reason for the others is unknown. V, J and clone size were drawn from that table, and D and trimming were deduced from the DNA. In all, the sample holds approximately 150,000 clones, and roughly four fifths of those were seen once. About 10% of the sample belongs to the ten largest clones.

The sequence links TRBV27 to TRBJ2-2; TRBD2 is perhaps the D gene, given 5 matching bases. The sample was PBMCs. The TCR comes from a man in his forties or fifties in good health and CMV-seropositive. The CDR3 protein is CASSSRRAQVNTGELFF. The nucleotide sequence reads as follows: TGTGCCAGCAGTTCCCGGCGGGCGCAGGTGAACACCGGGGAGCTGTTTTTT.